Listed below are T cell receptor beta chains from one sample, sequenced in a study of CD8 T cells in Susac syndrome. TCRdb re-called the immunoSEQ multiplex PCR reads with MiXCR, one entry per CDR3 protein. Seen here are 200,000 or so distinct CDR3 sequences, around 95% observed once, and the top ten hold approximately 0.16%. The sample was CD8+ T cells from PBMCs. The receptors here all came from a human donor with Susac syndrome. Each CDR3 is given with its conserved first and last residue. D genes are given only for firm matches. Some rows have no size entry. The others give once, few or many, or a class for an expanded clone.

D,size,V,J,DNA,CDR3
TRBD2,NA,TRBV28,TRBJ2-7,TGTGCCAGCAGTTCAGCGACTAGCGGGACCGAAGTCGAGCAGTACTTC,CASSSATSGTEVEQYF
NA,NA,TRBV6-5,TRBJ1-1,TGTGCCAGCAGTTACTATGGCAGAGGTGAAGCTTTCTTT,CASSYYGRGEAFF
TRBD1,once,TRBV3-1,TRBJ2-7,TGTGCCAGCAGGTCGACAGGGGACGAGCAGTACTTC,CASRSTGDEQYF
NA,NA,TRBV2,TRBJ2-5,TGTGCCGGCGACTACCAAGAGACCCAGTACTTC,CAGDYQETQYF
NA,NA,TRBV5-1,TRBJ2-7,TGCGCCAGCAGCTTGGAAGGAGGCCTCCCCGTCGAGCAGTACTTC,CASSLEGGLPVEQYF
NA,NA,TRBV2,TRBJ1-5,TGTGCCAGCAGAGGACTGATTAATAGCAATCAGCCCCAGCATTTT,CASRGLINSNQPQHF
NA,NA,TRBV9,TRBJ1-6,TGTGCCAGCAGCCCGCACGAACGGGCCCTTGAAGCCCTCCACTTT,CASSPHERALEALHF
TRBD2,NA,TRBV20-1,TRBJ2-1,TGCAGTGCTAGAGAACCGGGGCTAGCGGGAGTAGAGCAGTTCTTC,CSAREPGLAGVEQFF
TRBD2,NA,TRBV7-9,TRBJ2-7,TGTGCCAGCAGCCTACTCGGGCGGGAGGCCCATCTCTCCTACGAGCAGTACTTC,CASSLLGREAHLSYEQYF
TRBD1,NA,TRBV5-1,TRBJ2-5,TGCGCCAGCAGCTCACCGACAGGGGGCGCGGAGGAGACCCAGTACTTC,CASSSPTGGAEETQYF
NA,NA,TRBV20-1,TRBJ2-1,TGCAGTGCTATACTAGTGGATTCCCGGTCGGGTGAGCAGTTCTTC,CSAILVDSRSGEQFF
NA,NA,TRBV21-1,TRBJ1-1,TGTGCCAGCATTTGTAGGTTACCGGACACTGAAGCTTTCTTT,CASICRLPDTEAFF
NA,NA,TRBV20-1,TRBJ1-6,TGCAGTGCTAGAGATACGGGGCTTCCTTATAATTCACCCCTCCACTTT,CSARDTGLPYNSPLHF
NA,NA,TRBV11-2,TRBJ1-5,TGTGCCAGCAGCTTTCATAGCAATCAGCCCCAGCATTTT,CASSFHSNQPQHF
TRBD2,NA,TRBV29-1,TRBJ2-1,TGCAGCGCCGGCGGGACTAGCGGGGCTAGCTCCTACAATGAGCAGTTCTTC,CSAGGTSGASSYNEQFF
NA,NA,TRBV9,TRBJ1-5,TGTGCCAGCAGCGCAGACGGGTCAGTCCATCAGCCCCAGCATTTT,CASSADGSVHQPQHF
NA,NA,TRBV18,TRBJ2-1,TGTGCCAGCTCACCACCGGACAGTTACAATGAGCAGTTCTTC,CASSPPDSYNEQFF
NA,NA,TRBV20-1,TRBJ1-1,TGCAGTGCTTTGAACACTGAAGCTTTCTTT,CSALNTEAFF
TRBD1,once,TRBV13,TRBJ2-1,TGTGCCAGCAGCCCAGGACAGGGGGCCTACAATGAGCAGTTCTTC,CASSPGQGAYNEQFF
TRBD1,NA,TRBV6-2/TRBV6-3,TRBJ1-5,TGTGCCAGCAGTGCCGGGACAGGATTAAATCAGCCCCAGCATTTT,CASSAGTGLNQPQHF
NA,NA,TRBV5-1,TRBJ1-1,TGCGCCAGCAGCTCCCGGGACCGAATGAACACTGAAGCTTTCTTT,CASSSRDRMNTEAFF
NA,NA,TRBV20-1,TRBJ2-3,TGCAGTGCTAGAGATCAGGAAGGGGCAGATACGCAGTATTTT,CSARDQEGADTQYF
TRBD1,NA,TRBV6-5,TRBJ1-2,TGTGCCAGCAGTGGGGACAGAAACTATGGCTACACCTTC,CASSGDRNYGYTF
NA,NA,TRBV9,TRBJ2-5,TGTGCCAGCAGCGACCACCCCGGACCAGAGACCCAGTACTTC,CASSDHPGPETQYF
NA,once,TRBV6-5,TRBJ2-1,TGTGCCAGCAGTTACTTGGGTTTGAATGAGCAGTTCTTC,CASSYLGLNEQFF
NA,NA,TRBV19,TRBJ2-1,TGTGCCAGTAGTATCGGCGCAGGAGGATACAATGAGCAGTTCTTC,CASSIGAGGYNEQFF
NA,NA,TRBV11-2,TRBJ1-1,TGTGCCAGCAGCCGCGATATCATTACAGGGACTGAAGCTTTCTTT,CASSRDIITGTEAFF
NA,NA,TRBV30,TRBJ1-1,TGTGCCTGGAGTGTATTGGGGGGCGGAACTGAAGCTTTCTTT,CAWSVLGGGTEAFF
NA,once,TRBV2,TRBJ2-7,TGTGCCAGCGCCGACGGGGTGCTCTCCTACGAGCAGTACTTC,CASADGVLSYEQYF
NA,NA,TRBV14,TRBJ2-7,TGTGCCAGCAGCCAAGATGGGGCCAAATACGAGCAGTACTTC,CASSQDGAKYEQYF
TRBD1,once,TRBV2,TRBJ2-3,TGTGCCAGCAGTGAAGCGCGACAGGGGCTCTTCACAGATACGCAGTATTTT,CASSEARQGLFTDTQYF
TRBD1,once,TRBV7-9,TRBJ2-7,TGTGCCAGCAACACCCTGGACAGGGAGCAGCAGTACTTC,CASNTLDREQQYF
NA,NA,TRBV15,TRBJ2-2,NA,CATSRVQTNRTPGSCFF
TRBD2,NA,TRBV7-2,TRBJ2-5,TGTGCCAGCAGCTTAAACCTAGCGGGACTAGAGACCCAGTACTTC,CASSLNLAGLETQYF
NA,NA,TRBV5-1,TRBJ2-5,TGCGCCAGCAGCTTGGCGGCCAGTAAAACGGAGACCCAGTACTTC,CASSLAASKTETQYF
TRBD2,NA,TRBV5-4,TRBJ2-7,TGTGCCAGCAGCTTGGGACTAGCGGGGGGAGGCGAGCAGTACTTC,CASSLGLAGGGEQYF
NA,once,TRBV13,TRBJ2-6,TGTGCCAGCAGCTTACAGGGCCTGTTATCTGGGGCCAACGTCCTGACTTTC,CASSLQGLLSGANVLTF
NA,NA,TRBV18,TRBJ2-3,TGTGCCAGCTCACCACCTAGGAGCACAGATACGCAGTATTTT,CASSPPRSTDTQYF
NA,NA,TRBV24-1,TRBJ2-2,TGTGCCACCAGTGAAGCGGACAGGAACACCGGGGAGCTGTTTTTT,CATSEADRNTGELFF
TRBD1,NA,TRBV27,TRBJ2-5,TGTGCCAGCAAGACAGGGGGGTACCAAGAGACCCAGTACTTC,CASKTGGYQETQYF
NA,NA,TRBV9,TRBJ2-1,TGTGCCAGCAGCGTAGGGGGTTCGCCTCCCAATGAGCAGTTCTTC,CASSVGGSPPNEQFF
TRBD1,once,TRBV7-3,TRBJ2-1,TGTGCCAGCAGCTCCGGGACAGGGAGGAATGAGCAGTTCTTC,CASSSGTGRNEQFF
NA,NA,TRBV12-3/TRBV12-4,TRBJ1-5,TGTGCCAGCAGTTTACGATGGGGAGGGGAATATAATCAGCCCCAGCATTTT,CASSLRWGGEYNQPQHF
TRBD1,NA,TRBV12-3/TRBV12-4,TRBJ2-1,TGTGCCAGCAGGGGACAGCACAATGAGCAGTTCTTC,CASRGQHNEQFF
TRBD2,NA,TRBV7-6,TRBJ2-3,TGTGCCAGCAGCTCCCAGAGCGGGGGGGCGGGAGATACGCAGTATTTT,CASSSQSGGAGDTQYF
NA,NA,TRBV5-1,TRBJ2-7,TGCGCCAGCAGCTTGCCCAGCAGCGGAAACTATTTCTACGAGCAGTACTTC,CASSLPSSGNYFYEQYF
NA,NA,TRBV3-1,TRBJ1-2,TGTGCCAGCAGCCAAGAGTATGGCTACACCTTC,CASSQEYGYTF
NA,NA,TRBV19,TRBJ2-2,TGTGCCACCGGATTTTGGACCGGGGAGCTGTTTTTT,CATGFWTGELFF
TRBD2,NA,TRBV29-1,TRBJ2-2,TGCTTCGCGGGGGGGCGTACCGGGGAGCTGTTTTTT,CFAGGRTGELFF
TRBD1,NA,TRBV7-9,TRBJ2-3,TGTGCCACACCCCTTACTGAGACAGGGAACACAGATACGCAGTATTTT,CATPLTETGNTDTQYF
TRBD1,NA,TRBV7-9,TRBJ2-7,TGTGCCAGCAGCTCCGGGACAGAGAGCGAGCAGTACTTC,CASSSGTESEQYF
NA,NA,TRBV13,TRBJ2-2,TGTGCCAGCAGCACCCCGACAGAGAACACCGGGGAGCTGTTTTTT,CASSTPTENTGELFF
TRBD2,NA,TRBV10-3,TRBJ2-5,TGTGCCATCAGTGAAGCTGGACTAGGAGAGACCCAGTACTTC,CAISEAGLGETQYF
NA,NA,TRBV7-9,TRBJ1-1,TGTGCCAGCAGCTTAATACAGAACACTGAAGCTTTCTTT,CASSLIQNTEAFF
NA,NA,TRBV27,TRBJ1-2,TGTGCCAGCAGTTTATCCGTCTCGAACTATGGCTACACCTTC,CASSLSVSNYGYTF
NA,once,TRBV6-5,TRBJ2-7,TGTGCCAGCAGTCCACCCGGGACGCCCGCCTACGAGCAGTACTTC,CASSPPGTPAYEQYF